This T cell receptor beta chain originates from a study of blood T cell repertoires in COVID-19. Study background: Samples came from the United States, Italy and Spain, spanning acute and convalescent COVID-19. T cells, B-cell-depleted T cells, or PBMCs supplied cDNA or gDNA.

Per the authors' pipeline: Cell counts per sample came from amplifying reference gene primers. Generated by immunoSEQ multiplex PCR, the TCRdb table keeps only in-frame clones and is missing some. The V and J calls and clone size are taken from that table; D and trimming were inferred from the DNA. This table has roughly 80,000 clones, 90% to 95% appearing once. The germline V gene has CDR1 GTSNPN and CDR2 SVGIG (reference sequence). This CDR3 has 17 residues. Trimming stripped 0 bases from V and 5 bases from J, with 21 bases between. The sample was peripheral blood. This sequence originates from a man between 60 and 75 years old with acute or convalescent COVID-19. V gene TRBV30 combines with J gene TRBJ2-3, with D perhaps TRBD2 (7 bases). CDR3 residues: CAWSVSLTGGAEDTQYF. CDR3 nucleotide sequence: TGTGCCTGGAGTGTAAGTCTGACGGGGGGCGCAGAAGATACGCAGTATTTT.